This TCR beta chain was found in a study of shared clonotypes between healthy human individuals. The study's findings and limits: Of the naive CD4 clonotypes, approximately 5% were shared across a few donors. Generation probability values for non-shared clonotypes were lower than those for clonotypes shared by all four donors.

Points on this clone: As yet, its antigen is unknown.

The genomic DNA of each subset was split evenly across several immunoSEQ plates. Data came from immunoSEQ multiplex PCR; TCRdb stores just in-frame clones and leaves some out. The sample includes around 1,900,000 clones, around 93% of them seen just once. Naive CD8 cells, CD45RO-negative and positively selected for CCR7, excluded terminally differentiated effector memory CD45RA+ cells. This clonotype originated in a man younger than 30 in good health. Some clones in this sample may be carry-over from other donors' samples. The sequenced sample was naive CD8+ T cells from PBMCs.

This CDR3 reads CASSQREGEYGYTF. Written as DNA, the CDR3 is TGTGCCAGTAGTCAAAGGGAAGGGGAGTATGGCTACACCTTC. The V call is TRBV19, the J call TRBJ1-2, with TRBD1 as a possible D gene (5 bases). This CDR3 contains 14 residues. Per germline, CDR1 LNHDA and CDR2 SQIVND (reference sequence). Trimming shortened V by 5 bases and J by 5 bases, and 15 bases separated the two germline ends.